The clone carrying this TCR beta chain was detected only a few times. Its antigen is unknown. The record originates from a study of CD8+ T cells in alopecia areata. Looking at the study overall: For treated patients, severity scores reflected the percentage of scalp area affected. Study observations and caveats: During tofacitinib treatment, many expanded lesional clones remained in scalp and blood. Among the top 100, expanded CD8+ clones, as well as scalp clonality, were significantly decreased by tofacitinib.

CDR1 and CDR2 from the germline V gene are KGHSH and LQKENI. Trimming pared 1 base from V and 6 bases from J, leaving 14 bases between. This CDR3 spans 15 amino acids. Treatment noted: oral pan-JAK inhibitor, 5-10 mg twice daily. Using a FACSAria, the CD4+ and CD8+ T cells were sorted from the PBMCs. In each case, RNA was isolated and then reverse transcribed into cDNA as the sequencing template. Assay used: immunoSEQ multiplex PCR; TCRdb lists only in-frame clones, some missing. The repertoire includes some 170,000 clones, about 61% of them detected once, and roughly 17% sits in the top ten. This clonotype was obtained from a human donor with alopecia areata. The chain combines TRBV18 with TRBJ2-3, with D maybe TRBD1 (6 bases). Here the sequenced sample was CD4+ T cells sorted from blood, taken at approximately week 60, from a patient treated with tofacitinib. CDR3 region: CASSPQSTGKDTQYF. The CDR3 bases are TGTGCCAGCTCACCACAGTCGACAGGAAAGGATACGCAGTATTTT.